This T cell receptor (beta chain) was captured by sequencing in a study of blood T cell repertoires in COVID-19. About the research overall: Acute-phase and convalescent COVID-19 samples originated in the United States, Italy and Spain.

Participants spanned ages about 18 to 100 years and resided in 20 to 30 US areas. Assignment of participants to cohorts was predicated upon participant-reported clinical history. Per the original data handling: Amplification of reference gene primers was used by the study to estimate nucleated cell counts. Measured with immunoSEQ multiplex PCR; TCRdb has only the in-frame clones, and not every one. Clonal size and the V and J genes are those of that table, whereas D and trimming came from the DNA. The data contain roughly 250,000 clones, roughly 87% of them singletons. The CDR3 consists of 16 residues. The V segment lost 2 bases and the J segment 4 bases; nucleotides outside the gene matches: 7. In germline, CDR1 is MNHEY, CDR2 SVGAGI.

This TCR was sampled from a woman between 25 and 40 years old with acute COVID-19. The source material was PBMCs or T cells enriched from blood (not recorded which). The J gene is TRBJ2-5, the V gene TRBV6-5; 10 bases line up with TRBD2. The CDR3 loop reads CASSYPSGGAGETQYF. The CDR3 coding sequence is TGTGCCAGCAGTTACCCTAGCGGGGGTGCGGGAGAGACCCAGTACTTC.